This T cell receptor (beta chain) is from a study of blood T cell repertoires in COVID-19. Study in general: Sample material is recorded as cDNA or gDNA derived from T cells, B-cell-depleted T cells, or PBMCs.

Generated by immunoSEQ multiplex PCR, the TCRdb table keeps only in-frame clones and is missing some. The sample lists more than 80,000 clones; about 82% were seen once. Seattle patient enrollment occurred during active infection, with longitudinal follow-up thereafter. V was shortened by 4 bases and J by 3 bases, with 19 bases between the two germline ends. This CDR3 has 17 amino acids. The germline V gene has CDR1 LGHDT and CDR2 YNNKEL (reference sequence). What was sequenced was peripheral blood. This receptor was taken from a man at least 80 years old with COVID-19, enrolled during active disease. The chain employs TRBV3-1 (or the pseudogene TRBV3-2) and TRBJ1-3, with D maybe TRBD1 (6 bases). The CDR3 is CASSPWTAGSFGNTIYF. The CDR3, as DNA: TGTGCCAGCAGCCCCTGGACAGCCGGCTCCTTTGGAAACACCATATATTTT.